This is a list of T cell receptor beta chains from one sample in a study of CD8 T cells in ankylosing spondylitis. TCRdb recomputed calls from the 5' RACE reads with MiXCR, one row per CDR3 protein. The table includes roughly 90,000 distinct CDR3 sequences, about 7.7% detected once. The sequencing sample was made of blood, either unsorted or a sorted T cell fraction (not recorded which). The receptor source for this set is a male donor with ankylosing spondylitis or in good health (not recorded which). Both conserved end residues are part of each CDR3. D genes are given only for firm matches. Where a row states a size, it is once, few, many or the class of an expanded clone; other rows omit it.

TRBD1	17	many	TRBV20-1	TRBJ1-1	TGCAGTCTCGGGGGGGTGAGGACAGGGGGCTTTGGGACTGAAGCTTTCTTT	CSLGGVRTGGFGTEAFF
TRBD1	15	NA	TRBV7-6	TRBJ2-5	TGTGCCAGCAGGGAACGGACAGGGGGCGGGGAGACCCAGTACTTC	CASRERTGGGETQYF
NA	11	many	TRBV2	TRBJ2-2	TGTGCCACAGCGGAGACCGGGGAGCTGTTTTTT	CATAETGELFF
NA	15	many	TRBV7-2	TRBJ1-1	TGTGCCAGCAGCTTAGAAGGACCCAGCATGAGTCCTGCTTTCTTT	CASSLEGPSMSPAFF
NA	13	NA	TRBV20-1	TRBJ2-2	TGCAGTGCTAGACCGCCGAACACCGGGGAGCTGTTTTTT	CSARPPNTGELFF
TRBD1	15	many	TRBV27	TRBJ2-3	TGTGCCAGCAGTTTAGGGACAGGGGGGATAGATACGCAGTATTTT	CASSLGTGGIDTQYF
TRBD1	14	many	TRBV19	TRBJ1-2	TGTGCCAGTAGTATCGGACAGGGGAGCTATGGCTACACCTTC	CASSIGQGSYGYTF
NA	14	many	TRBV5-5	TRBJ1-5	TGTGCCAGCAGCTTTTCTCGGGTCAATCAGCCCCAGCATTTT	CASSFSRVNQPQHF
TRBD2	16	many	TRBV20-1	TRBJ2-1	TGCAGTGCTAGAGAAACTAGCGGGAGCCCCTACAATGAGCAGTTCTTC	CSARETSGSPYNEQFF
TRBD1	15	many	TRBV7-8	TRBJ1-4	TGTGCCAGCAGCTTAGCCGGGACAGGGAACGAAAAACTGTTTTTT	CASSLAGTGNEKLFF
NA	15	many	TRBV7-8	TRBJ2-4	TGTGCCAGCAGCTTAGACCCAGCGACTGTAAACATTCAGTACTTC	CASSLDPATVNIQYF
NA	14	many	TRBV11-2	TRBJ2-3	TGTGCCAGCAGCTCGCTGACTAGTCGGGATACGCAGTATTTT	CASSSLTSRDTQYF